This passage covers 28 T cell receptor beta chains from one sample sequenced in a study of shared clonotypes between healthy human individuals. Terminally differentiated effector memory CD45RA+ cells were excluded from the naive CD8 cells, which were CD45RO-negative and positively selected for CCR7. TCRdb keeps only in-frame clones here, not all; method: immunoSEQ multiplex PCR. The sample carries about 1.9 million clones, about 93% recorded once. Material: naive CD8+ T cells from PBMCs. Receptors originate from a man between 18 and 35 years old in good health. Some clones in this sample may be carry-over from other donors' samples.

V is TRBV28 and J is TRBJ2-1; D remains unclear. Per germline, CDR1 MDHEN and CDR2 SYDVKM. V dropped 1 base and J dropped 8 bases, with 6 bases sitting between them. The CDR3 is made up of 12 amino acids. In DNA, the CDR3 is TGTGCCAGCAGTTTATCTGGGTATGAGCAGTTCTTC. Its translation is CASSLSGYEQFF.

The CDR3 DNA reads TGTGCCAGCAGAATCGAAAGGTTGGGCGAGCAGTACTTC. Its protein is CASRIERLGEQYF. The chain recombines TRBV6-1 with TRBJ2-7; D remains ambiguous. CDR3 size: 13 residues. CDR1 is MNHNS, CDR2 SASEGT, per germline. V shed 6 bases and J shed 6 bases, with 15 bases lying between them.

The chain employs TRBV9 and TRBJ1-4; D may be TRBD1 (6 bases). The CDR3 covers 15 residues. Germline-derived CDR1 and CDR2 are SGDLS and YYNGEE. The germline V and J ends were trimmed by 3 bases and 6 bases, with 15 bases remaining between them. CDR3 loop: CASSASQGGYEKLFF. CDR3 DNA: TGTGCCAGCAGCGCCTCACAGGGAGGTTATGAAAAACTGTTTTTT.

CDR3 nucleotide sequence: TGTGCCAGCAGCCCAGACGCTAGAAAAACTAGCACAGATACGCAGTATTTT. Its translation is CASSPDARKTSTDTQYF. V usage is TRBV28 and J usage is TRBJ2-3, with D unclear. CDR3 size: 17 residues. The germline V gene has CDR1 MDHEN and CDR2 SYDVKM. V was pared by 6 bases and J by 0 bases, with 19 bases between.

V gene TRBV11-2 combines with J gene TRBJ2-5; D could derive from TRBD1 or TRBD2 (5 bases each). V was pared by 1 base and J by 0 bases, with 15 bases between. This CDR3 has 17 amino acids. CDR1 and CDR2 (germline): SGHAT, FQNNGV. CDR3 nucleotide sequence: TGTGCCAGCAGCTTAGTCGGGGCCCGACCGTACCAAGAGACCCAGTACTTC. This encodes CASSLVGARPYQETQYF.

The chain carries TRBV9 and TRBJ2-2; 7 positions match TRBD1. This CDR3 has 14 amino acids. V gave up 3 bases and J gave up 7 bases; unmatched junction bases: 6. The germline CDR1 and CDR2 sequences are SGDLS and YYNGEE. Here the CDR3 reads CASSGRGRSGELFF. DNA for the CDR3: TGTGCCAGCAGCGGAAGGGGGCGAAGCGGGGAGCTGTTTTTT. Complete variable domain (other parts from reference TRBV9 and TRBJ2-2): DSGVTQTPKHLITATGQRVTLRCSPRSGDLSVYWYQQSLDQGLQFLIQYYNGEERAKGNILERFSAQQFPDLHSELNLSSLELGDSALYFCASSGRGRSGELFFGEGSRLTVL.

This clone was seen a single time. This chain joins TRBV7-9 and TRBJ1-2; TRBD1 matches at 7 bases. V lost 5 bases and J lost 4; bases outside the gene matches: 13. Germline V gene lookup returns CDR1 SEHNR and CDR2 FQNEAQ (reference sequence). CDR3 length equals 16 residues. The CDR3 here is CASSPYPTGTIYGYTF. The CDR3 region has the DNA TGTGCCAGCAGCCCTTACCCGACAGGGACTATCTATGGCTACACCTTC.

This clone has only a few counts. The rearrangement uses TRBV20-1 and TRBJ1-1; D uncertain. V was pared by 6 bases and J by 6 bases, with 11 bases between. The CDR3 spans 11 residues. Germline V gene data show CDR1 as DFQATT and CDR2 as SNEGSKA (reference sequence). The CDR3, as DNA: TGCAGTGCCAGTATAGAAGCTGAAGCTTTCTTT. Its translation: CSASIEAEAFF.

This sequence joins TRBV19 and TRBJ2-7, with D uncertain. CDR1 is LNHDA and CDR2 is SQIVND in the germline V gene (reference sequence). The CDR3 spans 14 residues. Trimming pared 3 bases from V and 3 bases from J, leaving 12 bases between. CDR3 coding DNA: TGTGCCAGTAGTATCCTATTAGGCAGCTACGAGCAGTACTTC. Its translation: CASSILLGSYEQYF.

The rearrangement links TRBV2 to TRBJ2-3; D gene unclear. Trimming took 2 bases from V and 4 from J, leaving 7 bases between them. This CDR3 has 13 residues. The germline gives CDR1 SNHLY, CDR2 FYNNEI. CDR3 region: CASSEQVPDTQYF. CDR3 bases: TGTGCCAGCAGTGAACAGGTCCCAGATACGCAGTATTTT. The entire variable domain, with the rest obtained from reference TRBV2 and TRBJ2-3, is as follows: EPEVTQTPSHQVTQMGQEVILRCVPISNHLYFYWYRQILGQKVEFLVSFYNNEISEKSEIFDDQFSVERPDGSNFTLKIRSTKLEDSAMYFCASSEQVPDTQYFGPGTRLTVL.

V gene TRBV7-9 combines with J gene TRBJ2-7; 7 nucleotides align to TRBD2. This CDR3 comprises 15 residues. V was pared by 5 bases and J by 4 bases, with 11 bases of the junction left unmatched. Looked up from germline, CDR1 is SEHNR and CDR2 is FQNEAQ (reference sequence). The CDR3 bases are TGTGCCAGCAGCCAGCGGGACCCACTGGGGTACGAGCAGTACTTC. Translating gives CASSQRDPLGYEQYF.

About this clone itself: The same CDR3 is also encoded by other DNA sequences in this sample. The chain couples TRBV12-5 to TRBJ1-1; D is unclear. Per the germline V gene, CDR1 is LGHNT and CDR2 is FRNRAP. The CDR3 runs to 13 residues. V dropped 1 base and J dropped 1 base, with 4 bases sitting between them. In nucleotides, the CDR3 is TGTGCTAGTGGTTTGGACAGGAACACTGAAGCTTTCTTT. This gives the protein CASGLDRNTEAFF.

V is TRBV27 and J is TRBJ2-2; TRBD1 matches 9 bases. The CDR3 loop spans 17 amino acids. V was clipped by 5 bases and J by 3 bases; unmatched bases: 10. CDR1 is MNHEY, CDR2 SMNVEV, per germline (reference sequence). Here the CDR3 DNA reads TGTGCCAGCAGTGGCCAGACAGGGGGTCGGTACACCGGGGAGCTGTTTTTT. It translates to CASSGQTGGRYTGELFF.

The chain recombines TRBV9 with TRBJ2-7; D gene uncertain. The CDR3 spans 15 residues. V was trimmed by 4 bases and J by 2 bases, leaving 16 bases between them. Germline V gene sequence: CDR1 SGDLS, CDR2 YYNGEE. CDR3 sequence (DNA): TGTGCCAGCAGCCCACGAAGGGTCGCGGCCTACGAGCAGTACTTC. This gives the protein CASSPRRVAAYEQYF.

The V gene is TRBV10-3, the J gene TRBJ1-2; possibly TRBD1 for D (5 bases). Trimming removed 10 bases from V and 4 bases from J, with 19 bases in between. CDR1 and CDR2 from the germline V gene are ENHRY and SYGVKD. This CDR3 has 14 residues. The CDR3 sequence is CATSPRQDTYGYTF. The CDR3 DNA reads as TGTGCCACTAGCCCGAGGCAGGACACCTATGGCTACACCTTC.

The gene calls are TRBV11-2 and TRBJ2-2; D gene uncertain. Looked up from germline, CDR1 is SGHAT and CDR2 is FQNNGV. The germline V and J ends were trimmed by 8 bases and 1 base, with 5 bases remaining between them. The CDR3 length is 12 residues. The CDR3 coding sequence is TGTGCCAGCCTAAGGAACACCGGGGAGCTGTTTTTT. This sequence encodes CASLRNTGELFF.

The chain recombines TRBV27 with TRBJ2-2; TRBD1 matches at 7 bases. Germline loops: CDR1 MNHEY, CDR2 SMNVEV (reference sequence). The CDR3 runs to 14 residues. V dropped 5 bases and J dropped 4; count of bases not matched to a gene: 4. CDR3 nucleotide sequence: TGTGCCAGCAGTACGGGACAGTTCACCGGGGAGCTGTTTTTT. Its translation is CASSTGQFTGELFF.

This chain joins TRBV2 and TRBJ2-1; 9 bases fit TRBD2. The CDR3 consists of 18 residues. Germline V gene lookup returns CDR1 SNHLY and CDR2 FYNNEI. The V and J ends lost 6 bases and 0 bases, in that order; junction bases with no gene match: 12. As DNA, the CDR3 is TGTGCCAGCAGAGGGACTTTAGCGGGGGCCAGCTCCTACAATGAGCAGTTCTTC. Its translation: CASRGTLAGASSYNEQFF. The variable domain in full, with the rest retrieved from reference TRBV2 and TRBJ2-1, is EPEVTQTPSHQVTQMGQEVILRCVPISNHLYFYWYRQILGQKVEFLVSFYNNEISEKSEIFDDQFSVERPDGSNFTLKIRSTKLEDSAMYFCASRGTLAGASSYNEQFFGPGTRLTVL.

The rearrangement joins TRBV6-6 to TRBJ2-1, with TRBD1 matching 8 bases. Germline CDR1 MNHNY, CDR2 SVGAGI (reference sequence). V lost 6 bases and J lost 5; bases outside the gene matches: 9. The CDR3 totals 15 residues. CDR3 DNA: TGTGCCAGCAGGGAGCCCGGACAGGGACACAATGAGCAGTTCTTC. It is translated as CASREPGQGHNEQFF.

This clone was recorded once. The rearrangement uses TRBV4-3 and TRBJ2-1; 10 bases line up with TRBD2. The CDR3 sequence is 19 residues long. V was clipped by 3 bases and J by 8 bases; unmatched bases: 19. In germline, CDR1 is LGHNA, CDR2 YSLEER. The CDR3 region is CASSHGLASGGSYRDEQFF. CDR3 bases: TGCGCCAGCAGCCATGGGTTGGCTAGCGGGGGTTCCTACAGGGATGAGCAGTTCTTC.

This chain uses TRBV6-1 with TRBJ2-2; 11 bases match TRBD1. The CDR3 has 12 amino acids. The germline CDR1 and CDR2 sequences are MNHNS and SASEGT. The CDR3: CAGQGDTGELFF. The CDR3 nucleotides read TGTGCGGGACAGGGGGACACCGGGGAGCTGTTTTTT.

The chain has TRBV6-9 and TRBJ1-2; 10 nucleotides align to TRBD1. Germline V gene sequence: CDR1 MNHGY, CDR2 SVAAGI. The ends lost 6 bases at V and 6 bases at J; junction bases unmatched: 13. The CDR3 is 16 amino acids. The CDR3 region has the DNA TGTGCCAGCAGCCCCCTAGACAGGGGGCAAGAGGATGGCTACACCTTC. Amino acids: CASSPLDRGQEDGYTF.

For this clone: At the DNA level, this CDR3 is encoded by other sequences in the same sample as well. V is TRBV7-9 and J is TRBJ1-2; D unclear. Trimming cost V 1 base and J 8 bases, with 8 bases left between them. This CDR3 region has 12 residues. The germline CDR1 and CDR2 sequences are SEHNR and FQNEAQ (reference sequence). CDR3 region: CASSLGGKGYTF. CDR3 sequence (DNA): TGTGCCAGCAGCTTAGGAGGGAAAGGCTACACCTTC.

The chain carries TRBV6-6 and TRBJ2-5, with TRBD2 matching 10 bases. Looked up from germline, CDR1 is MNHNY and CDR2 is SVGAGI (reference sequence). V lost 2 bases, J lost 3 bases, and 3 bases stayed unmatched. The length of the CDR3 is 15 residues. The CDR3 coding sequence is TGTGCCAGCAGTTACCTAGCGGGAGTAAAAGAGACCCAGTACTTC. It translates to CASSYLAGVKETQYF.

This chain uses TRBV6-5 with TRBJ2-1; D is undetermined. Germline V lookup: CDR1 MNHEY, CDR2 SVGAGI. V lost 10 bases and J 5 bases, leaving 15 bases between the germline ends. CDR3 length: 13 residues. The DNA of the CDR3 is TGTGCCACCCAATCTGGCGAGAACAATGAGCAGTTCTTC. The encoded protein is CATQSGENNEQFF.

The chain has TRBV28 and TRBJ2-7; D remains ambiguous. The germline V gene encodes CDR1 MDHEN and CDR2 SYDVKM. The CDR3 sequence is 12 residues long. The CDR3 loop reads CGWGFRSYEQYF. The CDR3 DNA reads TGTGGGTGGGGATTCCGCTCCTACGAGCAGTACTTC. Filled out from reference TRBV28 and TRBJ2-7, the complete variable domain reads DVKVTQSSRYLVKRTGEKVFLECVQDMDHENMFWYRQDPGLGLRLIYFSYDVKMKEKGDIPEGYSVSREKKERFSLILESASTNQTSMYLCGWGFRSYEQYFGPGTRLTVT.

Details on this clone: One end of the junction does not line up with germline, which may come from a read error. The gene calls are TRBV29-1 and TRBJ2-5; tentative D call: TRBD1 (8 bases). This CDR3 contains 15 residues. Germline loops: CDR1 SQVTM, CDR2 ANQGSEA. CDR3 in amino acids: CSVEGQGGLDETQYF. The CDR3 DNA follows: TGCAGCGTGGAAGGACAGGGAGGGTTGGACGAGACCCAGTACTTC.

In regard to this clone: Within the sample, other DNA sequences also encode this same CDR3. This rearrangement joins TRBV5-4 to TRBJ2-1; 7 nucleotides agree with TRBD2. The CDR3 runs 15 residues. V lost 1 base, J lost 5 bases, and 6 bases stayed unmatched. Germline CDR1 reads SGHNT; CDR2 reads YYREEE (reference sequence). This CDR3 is CASSLRRESHNEQFF. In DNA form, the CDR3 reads TGTGCCAGCAGCTTGCGGCGGGAGTCCCACAATGAGCAGTTCTTC. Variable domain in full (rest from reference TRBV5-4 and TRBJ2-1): ETGVTQSPTHLIKTRGQQVTLRCSSQSGHNTVSWYQQALGQGPQFIFQYYREEENGRGNFPPRFSGLQFPNYSSELNVNALELDDSALYLCASSLRRESHNEQFFGPGTRLTVL.